These 2 T cell receptor beta chains share one sample of origin, sequenced in a study of shared clonotypes between healthy human individuals. Produced via immunoSEQ multiplex PCR; TCRdb's table is partial and in-frame only. The sample comprises 1 million to 1.2 million clones, 70% to 80% of which are singletons, and 0.89% rests with the top ten. Sequenced sample: memory CD4+ T cells from PBMCs. Sample subset: CD45RA-negative fraction. The source is a man aged 18-30 years in good health. Some clones in this sample may be carry-over from other donors' samples.

CDR3 bases: TGTGCCTGGAGACCGGGGGGCCCGGTTCGGGAGACCCAGTACTTC. It codes for CAWRPGGPVRETQYF. The rearrangement joins TRBV30 to TRBJ2-5; D is perhaps TRBD2 (7 bases). V lost 3 bases and J lost 5, with 19 bases in between. CDR1 is GTSNPN, CDR2 SVGIG, per germline (reference sequence). The CDR3 consists of 15 residues.

The chain employs TRBV28 and TRBJ1-2, with 7 nucleotides matching TRBD1. The CDR3 runs 15 residues. Germline loops: CDR1 MDHEN, CDR2 SYDVKM. With 7 bases clipped from V and 0 bases from J, the junction kept 8 bases outside the gene matches. The CDR3 protein is CASTQGGAANYGYTF. The CDR3 region has the DNA TGTGCCAGCACGCAGGGGGGCGCCGCTAACTATGGCTACACCTTC.